These 11 T cell receptor beta chains originate from one sample sequenced in a study of post-analysis software for immune sequencing data. Findings of the study overall: Controls showed lower frequencies than patients for five TRBV segments, and TRBV5-6, TRBV5-1 and TRBV20-1 were among these.

These receptors lack a known antigen. Incorporated into the TCR beta cDNA libraries were unique molecular identifiers, which served to reduce PCR and sequencing biases. TCRdb re-called the PCR reads with MiXCR, one entry per CDR3 protein. The sample lists roughly 620,000 distinct CDR3 sequences, 44% occurring once. The material sequenced was blood. Receptor source: a girl under 18 with multiple sclerosis.

This clonotype has just a few counts. The V and J genes are TRBV29-1 and TRBJ2-3; 11 nucleotides line up with TRBD1. With V trimmed by 6 bases and J by 2 bases, 7 bases remained unmatched. Germline CDR1 is SQVTM and CDR2 is ANQGSEA. The CDR3 sequence is 15 residues long. CDR3 sequence (DNA): TGCAGCGTACATGGGACAGGGGGTTCCACAGATACGCAGTATTTT. This gives the protein CSVHGTGGSTDTQYF.

A few counts support this clonotype. The J gene is TRBJ2-1, the V gene TRBV28, with TRBD2 matching 9 bases. The CDR3 length is 12 residues. Trimming removed 7 bases from V and 8 bases from J; junction bases left unmatched: 3. Per the germline V gene, CDR1 is MDHEN and CDR2 is SYDVKM. The DNA for the CDR3 is TGTGCCAGCACCCTAGCGGGGTATGAGCAGTTCTTC. Protein sequence: CASTLAGYEQFF.

This clonotype appeared many times. The chain combines TRBV20-1 with TRBJ2-5, with TRBD2 matching over 11 bases. The CDR3 runs 14 residues. CDR1 is DFQATT, CDR2 SNEGSKA, per germline (reference sequence). J gave up 5 bases and V 6 bases, and 8 bases lay outside the gene matches. The CDR3 DNA follows: TGCAGTGCAGCCCCTAGCGGGAGGAGGGAGACCCAGTACTTC. This gives the protein CSAAPSGRRETQYF.

This clonotype was seen a few times. CDR3 in DNA: TGTGCCAGCAGTCTAGCAGCGGGAATCTTCTACGAGCAGTACTTC. Translated, it gives CASSLAAGIFYEQYF. V usage is TRBV27 and J usage is TRBJ2-7, with 7 nucleotides matching TRBD2. The trim removed 5 bases at V and 3 bases at J, leaving 10 bases unmatched. In germline, CDR1 is MNHEY, CDR2 SMNVEV (reference sequence). CDR3 length: 15 amino acids.

This clonotype was recorded a few times. This chain joins TRBV30 and TRBJ1-1; D is unclear. Trimming pared 4 bases from V and 7 bases from J, leaving 13 bases between. Germline values: CDR1 GTSNPN, CDR2 SVGIG (reference sequence). CDR3 length: 12 residues. CDR3 in amino acids: CAWMGFAVEAFF. Here the CDR3 DNA reads TGTGCCTGGATGGGGTTTGCAGTTGAAGCTTTCTTT.

This chain uses TRBV6-1 with TRBJ2-7, with TRBD1 as a possible D gene (5 bases). Trimming stripped 7 bases from V and 0 bases from J, with 13 bases between. Germline CDR1 is MNHNS and CDR2 is SASEGT. The CDR3 runs to 14 residues. This CDR3 reads CASIKTDSSYEQYF. The CDR3 nucleotides are TGTGCCAGCATCAAGACAGACAGCTCCTACGAGCAGTACTTC.

CDR3: CASSQDWDREKAWVETQYF. CDR3 bases: TGTGCCAGCAGCCAAGACTGGGACAGGGAAAAAGCTTGGGTGGAGACCCAGTACTTC. The genes are TRBV3-1 and TRBJ2-5, with 9 bases fitting TRBD1. Germline V gene data show CDR1 as LGHDT and CDR2 as YNNKEL (reference sequence). After removal of 0 bases from V and 5 bases from J, the junction contained 16 bases not matched to a gene. The CDR3 spans 19 residues.

This chain links TRBV20-1 with TRBJ1-1; D gene ambiguous. Germline V CDR1 and CDR2: DFQATT, SNEGSKA (reference sequence). There are 14 residues in the CDR3. V was shortened by 0 bases and J by 8 bases, with 16 bases between the two germline ends. CDR3 residues: CSAREPDDTREAFF. CDR3 in DNA: TGCAGTGCTAGAGAGCCAGACGACACGAGGGAAGCTTTCTTT.

The chain employs TRBV12-3 or TRBV12-4 and TRBJ2-3, with no clear D. The CDR3 contains 15 residues. V lost 6 bases to trimming and J lost 4 bases, with 17 bases between them. This CDR3 reads CASSLVLAPADTQYF. The CDR3 DNA follows: TGTGCCAGCAGCCTGGTACTCGCGCCAGCAGATACGCAGTATTTT.

The sample holds a few counts of this clonotype. This chain joins TRBV4-1 and TRBJ2-1; tentatively, D is TRBD2 (5 bases). The CDR3 sequence is 16 residues long. Germline V lookup: CDR1 MGHRA, CDR2 YSYEKL. V shed 0 bases and J shed 2 bases, with 11 bases lying between them. The CDR3, as DNA: TGCGCCAGCAGCCAAGAAGGGCAAGCGGCCTACAATGAGCAGTTCTTC. Protein product: CASSQEGQAAYNEQFF.

The chain joins TRBV12-3 or TRBV12-4 to TRBJ2-7; perhaps TRBD2 as D (5 bases). The CDR3 contains 12 residues. The V and J ends lost 8 bases and 3 bases respectively, with 11 bases between them. As DNA, the CDR3 is TGTGCCAGCGCTTTTCGGGGCTACGAGCAGTACTTC. This codes for CASAFRGYEQYF.